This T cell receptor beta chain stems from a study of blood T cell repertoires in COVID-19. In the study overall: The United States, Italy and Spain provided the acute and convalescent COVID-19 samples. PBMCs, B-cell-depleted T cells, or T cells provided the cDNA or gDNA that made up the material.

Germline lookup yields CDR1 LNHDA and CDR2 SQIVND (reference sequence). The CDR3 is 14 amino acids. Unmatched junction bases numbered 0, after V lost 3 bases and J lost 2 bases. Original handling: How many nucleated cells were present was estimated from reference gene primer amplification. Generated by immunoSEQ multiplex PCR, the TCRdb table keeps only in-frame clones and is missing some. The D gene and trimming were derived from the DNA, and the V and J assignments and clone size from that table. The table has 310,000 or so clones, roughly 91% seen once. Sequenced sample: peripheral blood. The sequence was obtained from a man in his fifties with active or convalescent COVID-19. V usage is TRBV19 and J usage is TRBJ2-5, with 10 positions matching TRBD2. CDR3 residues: CASSISGGQETQYF. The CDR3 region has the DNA TGTGCCAGTAGTATTAGCGGGGGGCAAGAGACCCAGTACTTC.